This TCR beta chain was identified during a study of T cells after yellow fever vaccination. V was trimmed by 5 bases and J by 0 bases, leaving 13 bases between them. Germline V gene sequence: CDR1 GTSNPN, CDR2 SVGIG (reference sequence). CDR3 size: 14 residues. TCRdb itself ran the 5' RACE reads through MiXCR, one entry per CDR3 protein. The sample consists of 150,000 or so distinct CDR3 sequences, around 7.2% of them appearing once. This clonotype has just a few counts. The clonotype originates from a man in his late teens or twenties who received the YFV17D yellow fever vaccine. Sample: CD4+ T cells sorted from PBMCs, taken about 5 days after the first yellow fever vaccination. J is TRBJ1-2 and V is TRBV30; D not certain. The CDR3: CAWSGPPTNYGYTF. The CDR3 DNA is TGTGCCTGGTCGGGTCCACCTACTAACTATGGCTACACCTTC. The full variable domain, with the rest looked up from reference TRBV30 and TRBJ1-2, is SQTIHQWPATLVQPVGSPLSLECTVEGTSNPNLYWYRQAAGRGLQLLFYSVGIGQISSEVPQNLSASRPQDRQFILSSKKLLLSDSGFYLCAWSGPPTNYGYTFGSGTRLTVV.